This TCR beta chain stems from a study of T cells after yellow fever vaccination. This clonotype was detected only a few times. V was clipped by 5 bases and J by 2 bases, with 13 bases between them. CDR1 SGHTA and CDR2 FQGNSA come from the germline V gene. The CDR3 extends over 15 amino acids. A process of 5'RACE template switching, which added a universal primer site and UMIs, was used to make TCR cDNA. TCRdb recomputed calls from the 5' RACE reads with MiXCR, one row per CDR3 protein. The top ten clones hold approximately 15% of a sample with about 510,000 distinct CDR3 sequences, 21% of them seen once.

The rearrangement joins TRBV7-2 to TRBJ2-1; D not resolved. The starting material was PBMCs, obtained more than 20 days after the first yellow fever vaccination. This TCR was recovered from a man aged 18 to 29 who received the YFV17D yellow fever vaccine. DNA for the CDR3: TGTGCCAGCAGCGGAACCTGGGCAACCTACAATGAGCAGTTCTTC. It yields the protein CASSGTWATYNEQFF.